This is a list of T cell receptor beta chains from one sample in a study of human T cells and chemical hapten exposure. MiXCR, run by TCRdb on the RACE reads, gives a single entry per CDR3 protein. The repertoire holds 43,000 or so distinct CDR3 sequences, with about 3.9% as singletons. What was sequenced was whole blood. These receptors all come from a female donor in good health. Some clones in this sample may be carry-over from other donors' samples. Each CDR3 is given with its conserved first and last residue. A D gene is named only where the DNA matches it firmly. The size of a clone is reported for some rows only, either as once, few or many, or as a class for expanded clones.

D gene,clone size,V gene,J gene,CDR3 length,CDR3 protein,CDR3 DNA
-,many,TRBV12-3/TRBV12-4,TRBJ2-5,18,CASSSGGSGLVYQETQYF,TGTGCCAGCAGTTCTGGGGGATCGGGACTTGTGTACCAAGAGACCCAGTACTTC
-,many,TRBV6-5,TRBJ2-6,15,CASRRGASGANVLTF,TGTGCCAGCAGGAGGGGGGCCTCTGGGGCCAACGTCCTGACTTTC
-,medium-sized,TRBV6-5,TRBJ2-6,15,CASSYGESGANVLTF,TGTGCCAGCAGTTACGGGGAGTCTGGGGCCAACGTCCTGACTTTC
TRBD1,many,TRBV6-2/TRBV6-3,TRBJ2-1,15,CASSPGTGPSDEQFF,TGTGCCAGCAGTCCGGGGACAGGGCCTTCGGATGAGCAGTTCTTC
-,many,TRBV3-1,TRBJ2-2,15,CASSQGGASTGELFF,TGTGCCAGCAGCCAAGGTGGGGCAAGCACCGGGGAGCTGTTTTTT
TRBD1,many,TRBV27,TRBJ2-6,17,CASRGDRDYSGANVLTF,TGTGCCAGCAGGGGGGACAGGGATTACTCTGGGGCCAACGTCCTGACTTTC
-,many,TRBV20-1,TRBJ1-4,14,CSAVDKTGGEKLFF,TGCAGTGCCGTCGATAAGACGGGGGGCGAAAAACTGTTTTTT
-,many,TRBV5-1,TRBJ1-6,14,CASTAGVGNSPLHF,TGCGCCAGCACGGCCGGGGTCGGTAATTCACCCCTCCACTTT
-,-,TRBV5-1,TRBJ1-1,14,CASSWDSVNTEAFF,TGCGCCAGCAGCTGGGACTCTGTGAACACTGAAGCTTTCTTT
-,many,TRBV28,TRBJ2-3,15,CASSTSGAQTDTQYF,TGTGCCAGCAGTACGTCAGGGGCCCAAACAGATACGCAGTATTTT
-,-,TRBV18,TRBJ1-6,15,CASSPPLGTNSPLHF,TGTGCCAGCTCACCCCCTTTGGGGACGAATTCACCCCTCCACTTT
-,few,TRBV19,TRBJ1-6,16,CASSTFQTDYNSPLHF,TGTGCCAGTAGTACCTTCCAGACCGACTATAATTCACCCCTCCACTTT
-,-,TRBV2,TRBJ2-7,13,CASREGNSYEQYF,TGTGCCAGCAGAGAGGGTAACTCCTACGAGCAGTACTTC
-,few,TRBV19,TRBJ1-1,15,CASSRYSPLGGEAFF,TGTGCCAGTAGTAGATACAGTCCCCTAGGGGGGGAAGCTTTCTTT
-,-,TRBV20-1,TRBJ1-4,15,CSARDPGALGEKLFF,TGCAGTGCTAGAGATCCGGGGGCGCTTGGTGAAAAACTGTTTTTT
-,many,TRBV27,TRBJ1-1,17,CASSLFGGPGAMTEAFF,TGTGCCAGCAGTTTATTCGGGGGGCCCGGGGCCATGACTGAAGCTTTCTTT
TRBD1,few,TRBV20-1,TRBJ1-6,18,CSARGTGLWGSYNSPLHF,TGCAGTGCTAGGGGGACAGGGTTGTGGGGCTCCTATAATTCACCCCTCCACTTT
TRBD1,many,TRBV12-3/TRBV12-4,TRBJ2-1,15,CASSWDRVDYNEQFF,TGTGCCAGCAGTTGGGACAGGGTCGACTACAATGAGCAGTTCTTC
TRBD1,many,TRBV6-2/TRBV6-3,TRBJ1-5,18,CASSYSLQGARGGQPQHF,TGTGCCAGCAGTTACTCGCTCCAGGGGGCTCGGGGTGGTCAGCCCCAGCATTTT
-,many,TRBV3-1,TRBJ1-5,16,CASSQDLRGNVQPQHF,TGTGCCAGCAGCCAAGATCTAAGGGGGAATGTTCAGCCCCAGCATTTT
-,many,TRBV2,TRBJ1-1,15,CASREAGLRNTEAFF,TGTGCCAGCAGGGAGGCAGGACTTAGGAACACTGAAGCTTTCTTT
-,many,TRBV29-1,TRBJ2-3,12,CSVDAQGDTQYF,TGCAGCGTTGATGCACAGGGAGATACGCAGTATTTT
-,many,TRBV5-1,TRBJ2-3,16,CASSLGAGGATDTQYF,TGCGCCAGCAGCTTGGGGGCCGGCGGGGCCACAGATACGCAGTATTTT
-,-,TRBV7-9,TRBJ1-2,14,CASSLAWLGDGYTF,TGTGCCAGCAGCTTAGCTTGGCTTGGGGATGGCTACACCTTC
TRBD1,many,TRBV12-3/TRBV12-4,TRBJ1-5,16,CASSPGQGRGNQPQHF,TGTGCCAGCAGTCCAGGACAGGGGAGGGGCAATCAGCCCCAGCATTTT
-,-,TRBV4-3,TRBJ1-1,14,CASSDSYENTEAFF,TGCGCCAGCAGCGATTCGTATGAGAACACTGAAGCTTTCTTT
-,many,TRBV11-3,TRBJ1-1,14,CASSLAGMNTEAFF,TGTGCCAGCAGCTTAGCAGGGATGAACACTGAAGCTTTCTTT
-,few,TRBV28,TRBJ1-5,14,CASRLGQQVQPQHF,TGTGCCAGCAGACTTGGACAGCAGGTTCAGCCCCAGCATTTT
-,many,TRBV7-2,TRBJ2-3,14,CASSLSTTRDTQYF,TGTGCCAGCAGCTTATCCACGACTCGGGATACGCAGTATTTT
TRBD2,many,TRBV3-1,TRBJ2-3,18,CASSRGLAGGPRTDTQYF,TGTGCCAGCAGCCGGGGACTAGCGGGGGGGCCACGCACAGATACGCAGTATTTT
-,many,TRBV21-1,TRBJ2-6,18,CASSKRLAGGPGANVLTF,TGTGCCAGCAGCAAACGGCTAGCGGGGGGGCCTGGGGCCAACGTCCTGACTTTC
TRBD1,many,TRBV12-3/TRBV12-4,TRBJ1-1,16,CASSLGQGSKGTEAFF,TGTGCCAGCAGTCTCGGACAGGGCTCCAAGGGGACTGAAGCTTTCTTT
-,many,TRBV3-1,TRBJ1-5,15,CASSQDQENKGPQHF,TGTGCCAGCAGCCAAGACCAAGAAAATAAAGGACCCCAGCATTTT
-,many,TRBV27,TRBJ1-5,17,CASSLSGAGPLGQPQHF,TGTGCCAGCAGTTTATCGGGTGCAGGGCCCCTTGGTCAGCCCCAGCATTTT
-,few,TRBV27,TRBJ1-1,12,CASVGMNTEAFF,TGTGCCTCCGTGGGGATGAACACTGAAGCTTTCTTT
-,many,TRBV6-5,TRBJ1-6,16,CASSYSWVSYNSPLHF,TGTGCCAGCAGTTACTCATGGGTCTCCTATAATTCACCCCTCCACTTT
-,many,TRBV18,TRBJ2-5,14,CASSPSIGKETQYF,TGTGCCAGCTCACCGAGTATAGGGAAAGAGACCCAGTACTTC
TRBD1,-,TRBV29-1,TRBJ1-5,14,CSVRQGDSNQPQHF,TGCAGCGTCCGACAGGGGGATAGCAATCAGCCCCAGCATTTT
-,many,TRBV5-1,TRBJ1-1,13,CASSLFLNTEAFF,TGCGCCAGCAGCTTGTTTTTGAACACTGAAGCTTTCTTT
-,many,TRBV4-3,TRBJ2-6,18,CASSQDFRGGWGANVLTF,TGCGCCAGCAGCCAAGATTTTAGGGGTGGATGGGGGGCCAACGTCCTGACTTTC
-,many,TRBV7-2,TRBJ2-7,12,CASSLDLPEQYF,TGTGCCAGCAGCTTAGATTTGCCCGAGCAGTACTTC
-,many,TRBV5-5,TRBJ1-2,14,CASSGQGPGVGYTF,TGTGCCAGCAGCGGGCAGGGGCCGGGCGTTGGCTACACCTTC
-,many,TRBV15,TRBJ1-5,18,CATSRGRRGRYSNQPQHF,TGTGCCACCAGCAGAGGACGGAGGGGACGATATAGCAATCAGCCCCAGCATTTT
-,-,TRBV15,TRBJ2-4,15,CATSRDSLAKNIQYF,TGTGCCACCAGCAGAGACAGTCTAGCCAAAAACATTCAGTACTTC
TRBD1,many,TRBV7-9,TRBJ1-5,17,CASSVAHLDRVEQPQHF,TGTGCCAGCAGCGTCGCCCATCTCGACAGGGTCGAACAGCCCCAGCATTTT